This T cell receptor beta chain derives from a study of breast tumors, draining lymph nodes, adjacent tissues. With V trimmed by 4 bases and J by 3 bases, 9 bases remained unmatched. The germline V gene encodes CDR1 SGDLS and CDR2 YYNGEE. The CDR3 totals 16 residues. With regard to this clonotype: The antigen is not known.

Notes on the study in general: Data fit most tumor T cells coming from lymph node, expanding in tumor. The lymph node origin of tumor T cells was framed as consistent with a hypothesis, not demonstrated. Tumor repertoires ranked between lymph nodes and nontumor tissue in diversity, with V and J gene preferences.

Breast cancer patients provided tissue from their axillary draining lymph nodes. A single record per CDR3 protein comes from TCRdb applying MiXCR to the multiplex PCR reads. The repertoire includes under 250,000 distinct CDR3 sequences, roughly 32% of them detected once, and roughly 1.5% sits in the top ten. This TCR was sampled from a female donor with breast cancer. Some clones in this sample may be carry-over from other donors' samples. The chain joins TRBV9 to TRBJ1-5; TRBD1 matches 8 bases. Sequencing was performed on axillary lymph node tissue. This chain's CDR3 is CASSFRQGMDNQPQHF. The CDR3 nucleotides read TGTGCCAGCAGCTTCCGACAGGGGATGGACAATCAGCCCCAGCATTTT.